This TCR beta chain was identified in a study of shared clonotypes between healthy human individuals. V lost 3 bases to trimming and J lost 4 bases, with 14 bases between them. Germline CDR1 SGDLS, CDR2 YYNGEE. There are 15 residues in the CDR3. DNA at approximately 200 ng, tens of thousands of T cell genomes, went into sorted-subset replicate PCRs. TCRdb keeps only in-frame clones here, not all; method: immunoSEQ multiplex PCR. The repertoire holds around 2.1 million clones, with about 94% as singletons. Turning to this clone: Its specificity is not known.

Study-level findings and limits: In the sorted subsets, rarefaction showed sequencing was incomplete despite large depth.

Sequenced input: naive CD4+ T cells sorted from blood. Subset in this sample: CD45RA+ positively selected. The V call is TRBV9, the J call TRBJ2-1, with D tentatively TRBD1 (6 bases). This receptor was identified in a man aged 18 to 30 in good health. CDR3: CASSATFQGYNEQFF. The CDR3 nucleotides are TGTGCCAGCAGCGCTACCTTTCAGGGGTACAATGAGCAGTTCTTC.